The 27 T cell receptor beta chains presented below share a single source sample, sequenced in a study of blood T cell repertoires in COVID-19. The method was immunoSEQ multiplex PCR; TCRdb's version includes in-frame clones alone and lacks a portion of them. This sample has roughly 250,000 clones, with around 90% found just once. The sequenced sample was peripheral blood. Receptor source: a man in his sixties who had recovered from COVID-19.

V is TRBV19 and J is TRBJ1-1; no clear D. Deletions cut 6 bases from V and 4 bases from J, with 18 bases between. This CDR3 comprises 15 residues. CDR1 and CDR2 from the germline V gene are LNHDA and SQIVND (reference sequence). The CDR3: CASRHDSQGGTEAFF. CDR3 DNA: TGTGCCAGTAGGCATGACTCCCAAGGCGGCACTGAAGCTTTCTTT.

The chain has TRBV30 and TRBJ1-4; 9 bases line up with TRBD1. The CDR3 consists of 14 residues. The germline V gene encodes CDR1 GTSNPN and CDR2 SVGIG (reference sequence). V shed 3 bases, J shed 10 bases, and the junction held 9 bases outside the gene matches. The CDR3 DNA is TGTGCCTGGAGCGTGGAGGGGACAGGGCGAAAACTGTTTTTT. This sequence encodes CAWSVEGTGRKLFF.

V usage is TRBV9 and J usage is TRBJ2-1; 8 bases agree with TRBD2. Germline V CDR1 and CDR2: SGDLS, YYNGEE. The CDR3 length is 16 residues. Trimming removed 4 bases from V and 7 bases from J; junction bases left unmatched: 13. The CDR3 loop reads CASSPGPGLDRNEQFF. The CDR3 nucleotides are TGTGCCAGCAGCCCTGGACCGGGACTAGACAGAAATGAGCAGTTCTTC.

A remark on this clone: Other DNA sequences from this sample encode an identical CDR3 as well. V is TRBV27 and J is TRBJ2-3; D is unresolved. CDR1 and CDR2 from the germline V gene are MNHEY and SMNVEV (reference sequence). Between the trimmed V and J ends, which lost 2 bases and 1 base, there was a span of 7 bases. This CDR3 is built from 14 residues. The CDR3 sequence is CASSLGQGTDTQYF. In DNA, the CDR3 is TGTGCCAGCAGTTTAGGGCAGGGCACAGATACGCAGTATTTT.

The V gene is TRBV27, the J gene TRBJ1-1; D unresolved. This CDR3 has 15 residues. Trimming took off 3 bases at V and 0 bases at J, with 11 bases between the two ends. Per germline, CDR1 MNHEY and CDR2 SMNVEV (reference sequence). The CDR3 here is CASSFRQAMNTEAFF. The CDR3 DNA reads as TGTGCCAGCAGTTTTAGGCAGGCCATGAACACTGAAGCTTTCTTT.

J is TRBJ1-6 and V is TRBV9; D perhaps matches TRBD1 (5 bases). The length of the CDR3 is 20 residues. From germline, CDR1 is SGDLS and CDR2 YYNGEE. V was cut by 2 bases and J by 0 bases, with 21 bases left in between. The CDR3 spells CASSVHDSSYTSSYNSPLHF. CDR3 DNA: TGTGCCAGCAGCGTCCACGACAGTAGCTATACAAGCTCCTATAATTCACCCCTCCACTTT.

The CDR3 reads CASSLRTGGSNQPQHF. CDR3 DNA sequence: TGTGCCAGCAGCTTGAGGACAGGGGGGAGCAATCAGCCCCAGCATTTT. This chain connects TRBV5-6 to TRBJ1-5; 10 bases match TRBD1. This CDR3 spans 16 amino acids. The ends lost 1 base at V and 1 base at J; junction bases unmatched: 2. The germline V gene encodes CDR1 SGHDT and CDR2 YYEEEE.

This chain joins TRBV5-4 and TRBJ2-1; TRBD2 agrees at 11 bases. The V gene end was trimmed by 4 bases and the J gene end by 10 bases; junction bases not matched to a gene: 10. In germline, CDR1 is SGHNT, CDR2 YYREEE (reference sequence). The CDR3 consists of 15 residues. This chain's CDR3 is CASSRGSGGAGEQFF. The CDR3 coding sequence is TGTGCCAGCAGCCGCGGTAGCGGGGGGGCCGGAGAGCAGTTCTTC.

This clone showed up just a few times. This rearrangement joins TRBV3-1 (or the pseudogene TRBV3-2) to TRBJ2-7, with D perhaps TRBD1 (6 bases). CDR3 length: 14 amino acids. Trimming took 2 bases from V and 6 from J, leaving 14 bases between them. Germline values: CDR1 LGHDT, CDR2 YNNKEL (reference sequence). As DNA, the CDR3 is TGTGCCAGCAGCCAAACCCCCAGGGGTGGCGAGCAGTACGTC. It specifies CASSQTPRGGEQYV.

This sequence joins TRBV19 and TRBJ2-1; 9 nucleotides match TRBD1. The J segment lost 5 bases and the V segment lost 5 bases, leaving 13 bases of the junction unmatched. The CDR3 extends over 17 amino acids. Germline V gene lookup returns CDR1 LNHDA and CDR2 SQIVND (reference sequence). The CDR3 nucleotides are TGTGCCAGTAGTGCCGGACTGGGACAGGGCCCCAACAATGAGCAGTTCTTC. Amino acids: CASSAGLGQGPNNEQFF.

This clone was found once. The chain employs TRBV6-1 and TRBJ2-7, with 8 bases that match TRBD1. V lost 3 bases to trimming and J lost 2 bases; unmatched junction nucleotides: 0. Germline assignment: CDR1 MNHNS and CDR2 SASEGT. This CDR3 spans 13 amino acids. This CDR3 is CASSDRGPYEQYF. CDR3 nucleotide sequence: TGTGCCAGCAGTGACAGGGGGCCCTACGAGCAGTACTTC.

This clone was seen once. The chain carries TRBV19 and TRBJ2-5, with TRBD2 matching 7 bases. Germline CDR1 reads LNHDA; CDR2 reads SQIVND (reference sequence). This CDR3 has 14 residues. V lost 4 bases, J lost 7 bases, and 9 bases stayed unmatched. The CDR3 loop is CASSTPEGRGTQYF. Here the CDR3 DNA reads TGTGCCAGTAGTACGCCCGAAGGGAGGGGGACCCAGTACTTC.

V gene TRBV2 combines with J gene TRBJ1-3, with no clear D. Deletions cut 8 bases from V and 0 bases from J, with 11 bases between. Per the germline V gene, CDR1 is SNHLY and CDR2 is FYNNEI. The CDR3 has 14 residues. CDR3 loop: CASRGSYSGNTIYF. The DNA for the CDR3 is TGTGCCAGCCGAGGGTCATACTCTGGAAACACCATATATTTT.

This chain uses TRBV7-9 with TRBJ2-3; 11 bases are shared with TRBD2. The CDR3 contains 17 residues. V shed 4 bases and J 5 bases; nucleotides not matched to a gene: 11. Germline V lookup: CDR1 SEHNR, CDR2 FQNEAQ (reference sequence). The DNA for the CDR3 is TGTGCCAGCAGCTCCCCCGCTAGCGGGGGGCTGGGAGATACGCAGTATTTT. Amino acids: CASSSPASGGLGDTQYF.

The rearrangement links TRBV3-1 (or the pseudogene TRBV3-2) to TRBJ1-6; TRBD1 matches 9 bases. From germline, CDR1 is LGHDT and CDR2 YNNKEL (reference sequence). After removal of 0 bases from V and 9 bases from J, the junction contained 9 bases not matched to a gene. The CDR3 is 17 amino acids. As DNA, the CDR3 is TGTGCCAGCAGCCAAGAGGGTCACAGGGGGCGCGGTTCACCCCTCCACTTT. Residues: CASSQEGHRGRGSPLHF.

This chain joins TRBV7-9 and TRBJ2-3; the D gene is possibly TRBD2 (7 bases). The CDR3 length is 14 residues. Germline values: CDR1 SEHNR, CDR2 FQNEAQ (reference sequence). Trimming cost V 3 bases and J 5 bases, with 12 bases left between them. The CDR3 reads CASSFGGQVDTQYF. CDR3 in DNA: TGTGCCAGCAGCTTCGGGGGGCAGGTAGATACGCAGTATTTT.

J is TRBJ2-7 and V is TRBV5-4, with D possibly being TRBD2 (6 bases). V gave up 2 bases and J gave up 1 base, with 7 bases separating them. This CDR3 is built from 13 residues. Per germline, CDR1 SGHNT and CDR2 YYREEE (reference sequence). In nucleotides, the CDR3 is TGTGCCAGCAGCTTTGGGGGGTCCTACGAGCAGTACTTC. The encoded protein is CASSFGGSYEQYF.

The V gene is TRBV4-1, the J gene TRBJ2-7; perhaps TRBD2 as D (6 bases). The CDR3 runs 15 residues. V lost 0 bases to trimming and J lost 6 bases, with 15 bases between them. Germline V CDR1 and CDR2: MGHRA, YSYEKL. DNA of the CDR3: TGCGCCAGCAGCCAAGATCTCAGATTCGGGGGCGAGCAGTACTTC. Protein: CASSQDLRFGGEQYF.

The J gene is TRBJ1-6, the V gene TRBV30; D is perhaps TRBD1 (5 bases). CDR1 and CDR2 (germline): GTSNPN, SVGIG (reference sequence). The V end lost 0 bases, the J end lost 10 bases, and 10 bases lay between the germline ends. The CDR3 extends over 13 amino acids. The CDR3 sequence is CAWSVGGFSPLHF. CDR3 nucleotide sequence: TGTGCCTGGAGTGTCGGGGGTTTCTCACCCCTCCACTTT.

The chain joins TRBV6-6 to TRBJ2-7; D is possibly TRBD2 (6 bases). The CDR3 runs to 13 residues. The germline V gene encodes CDR1 MNHNY and CDR2 SVGAGI (reference sequence). Deletions cut 2 bases from V and 3 bases from J, with 8 bases between. CDR3 sequence reads: CASSYEAGYEQYF. In nucleotides, the CDR3 is TGTGCCAGCAGTTACGAAGCGGGCTACGAGCAGTACTTC.

This clone was seen more than once but under ten times. The chain couples TRBV10-2 to TRBJ1-5; 7 bases are shared with TRBD1. V lost 0 bases to trimming and J lost 6 bases; unmatched junction nucleotides: 8. The CDR3 length is 16 residues. Per the germline V gene, CDR1 is WSHSY and CDR2 is SAAADI. In nucleotides, the CDR3 is TGCGCCAGCAGTGAGTCGGTTCGGGCAGGGGGTCAGCCCCAGCATTTT. Its translation: CASSESVRAGGQPQHF.

This clone was seen only once. V and J are TRBV12-3 or TRBV12-4 and TRBJ2-3; D unresolved. V was trimmed by 2 bases and J by 5 bases, leaving 8 bases between them. The CDR3 contains 13 residues. CDR3 sequence (DNA): TGTGCCAGCAGTTTACCGTCCGGAGATACGCAGTATTTT. It is translated as CASSLPSGDTQYF.

The chain carries TRBV19 and TRBJ2-1; 7 bases agree with TRBD2. The CDR3 sequence is 12 residues long. Germline V gene sequence: CDR1 LNHDA, CDR2 SQIVND (reference sequence). V was clipped by 4 bases and J by 16 bases; unmatched bases: 10. As DNA, the CDR3 is TGTGCCAGTAGTACATCCGGGACTACCAGCTTCTTC. It is translated as CASSTSGTTSFF.

V and J are TRBV5-8 and TRBJ1-1, with D possibly being TRBD1 (6 bases). Germline CDR1 and CDR2: SGHTS and YDEGEE. V was trimmed by 3 bases and J by 1 base, leaving 10 bases between them. This CDR3 contains 14 residues. CDR3 in DNA: TGTGCCAGCAGCTCGACAGGACAGAACACTGAAGCTTTCTTT. Protein product: CASSSTGQNTEAFF.

V gene TRBV30 combines with J gene TRBJ1-1, with D possibly TRBD1 on 6 matching bases. CDR1 is GTSNPN, CDR2 SVGIG, per germline (reference sequence). V lost 1 base and J 8 bases, leaving 11 bases between the germline ends. The CDR3 has 12 residues. DNA for the CDR3: TGTGCCTGGAGTGGGGGGCGGAGGGAAGCTTTCTTT. Protein sequence: CAWSGGRREAFF.

This rearrangement joins TRBV6-6 to TRBJ1-1; TRBD1 might be the D (5 bases). CDR1 MNHNY and CDR2 SVGAGI come from the germline V gene (reference sequence). CDR3 length: 15 residues. The germline V and J ends were trimmed by 0 bases and 1 base, with 9 bases remaining between them. The CDR3 DNA reads TGTGCCAGCAGTTACTCGAGGGGAGGGAACACTGAAGCTTTCTTT. Its translation is CASSYSRGGNTEAFF.

The genes are TRBV7-2 and TRBJ1-5, with TRBD1 matching 7 bases. Trimming at V came to 5 bases and at J to 7 bases, leaving 5 bases not matched to a gene. In germline, CDR1 is SGHTA, CDR2 FQGNSA. The CDR3 runs 13 residues. The CDR3 is CASSRDRRQPQHF. The DNA for the CDR3 is TGTGCCAGCAGCCGGGACAGACGCCAGCCCCAGCATTTT.